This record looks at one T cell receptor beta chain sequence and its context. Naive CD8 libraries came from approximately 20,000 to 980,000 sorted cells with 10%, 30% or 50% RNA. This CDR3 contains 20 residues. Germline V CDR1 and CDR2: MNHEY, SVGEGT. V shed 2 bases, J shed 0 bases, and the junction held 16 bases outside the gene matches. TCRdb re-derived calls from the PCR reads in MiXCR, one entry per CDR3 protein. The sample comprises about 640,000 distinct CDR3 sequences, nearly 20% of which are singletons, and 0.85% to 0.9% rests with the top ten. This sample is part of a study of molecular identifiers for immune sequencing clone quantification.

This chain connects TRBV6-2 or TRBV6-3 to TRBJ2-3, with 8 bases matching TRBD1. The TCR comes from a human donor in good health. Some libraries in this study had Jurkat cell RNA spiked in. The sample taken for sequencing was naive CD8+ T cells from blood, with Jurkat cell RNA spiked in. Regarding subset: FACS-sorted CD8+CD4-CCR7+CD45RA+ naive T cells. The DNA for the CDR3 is TGTGCCAGCAGTTACCCGAGTAGCCCGGACAGGGCCACTAGCACAGATACGCAGTATTTT. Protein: CASSYPSSPDRATSTDTQYF.